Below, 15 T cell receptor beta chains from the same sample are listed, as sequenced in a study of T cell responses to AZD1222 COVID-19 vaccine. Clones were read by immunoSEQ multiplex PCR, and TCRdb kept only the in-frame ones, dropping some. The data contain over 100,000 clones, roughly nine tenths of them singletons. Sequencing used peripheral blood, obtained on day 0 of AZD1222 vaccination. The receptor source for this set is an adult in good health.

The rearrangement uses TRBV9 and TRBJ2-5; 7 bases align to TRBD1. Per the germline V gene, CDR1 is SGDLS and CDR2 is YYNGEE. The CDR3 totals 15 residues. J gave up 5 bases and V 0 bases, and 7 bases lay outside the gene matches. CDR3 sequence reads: CASSVGQGVSETQYF. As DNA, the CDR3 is TGTGCCAGCAGCGTAGGGCAGGGGGTCTCGGAGACCCAGTACTTC.

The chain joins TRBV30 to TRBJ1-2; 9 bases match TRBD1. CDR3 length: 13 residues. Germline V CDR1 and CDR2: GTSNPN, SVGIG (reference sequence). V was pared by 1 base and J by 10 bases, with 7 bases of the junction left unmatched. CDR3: CAWSDGRDRDYTF. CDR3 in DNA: TGTGCCTGGAGTGATGGTCGGGACAGGGACTACACCTTC.

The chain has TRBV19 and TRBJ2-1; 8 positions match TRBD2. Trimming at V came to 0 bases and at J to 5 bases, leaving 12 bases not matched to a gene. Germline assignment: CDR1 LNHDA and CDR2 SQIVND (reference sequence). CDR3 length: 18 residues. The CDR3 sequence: CASSIDASFSGRHNEQFF. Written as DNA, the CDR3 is TGTGCCAGTAGTATAGATGCTTCCTTCAGCGGGAGACACAATGAGCAGTTCTTC.

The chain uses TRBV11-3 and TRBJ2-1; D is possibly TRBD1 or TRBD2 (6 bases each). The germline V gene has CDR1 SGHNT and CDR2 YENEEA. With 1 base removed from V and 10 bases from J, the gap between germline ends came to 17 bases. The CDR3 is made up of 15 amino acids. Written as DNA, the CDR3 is TGTGCCAGCAGCTTAGGGGGGGCCGGCTCCCGGGAGCAGTTCTTC. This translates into CASSLGGAGSREQFF.

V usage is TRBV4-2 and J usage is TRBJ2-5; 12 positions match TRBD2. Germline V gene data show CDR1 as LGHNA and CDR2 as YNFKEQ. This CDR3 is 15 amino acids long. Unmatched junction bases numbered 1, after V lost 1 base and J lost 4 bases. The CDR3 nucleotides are TGTGCCAGCAGCCAAGGACTAGCGGGGGTAGAGACCCAGTACTTC. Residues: CASSQGLAGVETQYF.

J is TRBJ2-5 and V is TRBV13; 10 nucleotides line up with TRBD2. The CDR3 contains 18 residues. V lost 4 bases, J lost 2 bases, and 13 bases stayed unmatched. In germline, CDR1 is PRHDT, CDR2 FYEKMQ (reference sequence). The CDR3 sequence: CASSSEGLAAYPQETQYF. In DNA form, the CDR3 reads TGTGCCAGCAGCTCCGAAGGACTAGCGGCCTACCCACAAGAGACCCAGTACTTC.

This chain's CDR3 is CASSILWDNSYEQYF. For the CDR3, the DNA is TGTGCCAGTAGTATTCTGTGGGACAACTCCTACGAGCAGTACTTC. V usage is TRBV19 and J usage is TRBJ2-7, with D maybe TRBD1 (6 bases). CDR3 size: 15 residues. Deletions cut 3 bases from V and 0 bases from J, with 12 bases between. The germline CDR1 and CDR2 sequences are LNHDA and SQIVND (reference sequence).

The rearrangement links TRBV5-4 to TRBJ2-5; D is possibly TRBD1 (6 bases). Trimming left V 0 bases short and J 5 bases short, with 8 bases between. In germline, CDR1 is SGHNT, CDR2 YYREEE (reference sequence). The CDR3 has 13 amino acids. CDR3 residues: CASSLDRVETQYF. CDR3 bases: TGTGCCAGCAGCTTGGACAGGGTGGAGACCCAGTACTTC.

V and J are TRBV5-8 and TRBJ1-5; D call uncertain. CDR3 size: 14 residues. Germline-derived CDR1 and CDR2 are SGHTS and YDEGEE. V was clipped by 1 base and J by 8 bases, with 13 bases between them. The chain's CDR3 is CASSLRDPLKPQHF. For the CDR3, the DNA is TGTGCCAGCAGCTTGAGAGACCCCCTAAAGCCCCAGCATTTT.

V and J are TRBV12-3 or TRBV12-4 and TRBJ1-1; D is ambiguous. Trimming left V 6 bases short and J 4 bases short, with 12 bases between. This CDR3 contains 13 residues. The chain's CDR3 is CASSPYWSTEAFF. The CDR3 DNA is TGTGCCAGCAGCCCTTATTGGTCCACTGAAGCTTTCTTT.

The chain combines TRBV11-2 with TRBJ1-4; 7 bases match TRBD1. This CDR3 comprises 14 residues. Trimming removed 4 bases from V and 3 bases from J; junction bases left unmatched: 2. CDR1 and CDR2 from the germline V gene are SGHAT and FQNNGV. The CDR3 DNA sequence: TGTGCCAGCAGCTCGGGACAGCCTAATGAAAAACTGTTTTTT. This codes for CASSSGQPNEKLFF.

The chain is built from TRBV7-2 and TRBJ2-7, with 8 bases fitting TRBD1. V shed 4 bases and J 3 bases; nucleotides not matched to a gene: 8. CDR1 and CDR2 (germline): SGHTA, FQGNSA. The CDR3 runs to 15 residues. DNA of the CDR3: TGTGCCAGCAGCTACTCCGGGACAGGCGGCTACGAGCAGTACTTC. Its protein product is CASSYSGTGGYEQYF. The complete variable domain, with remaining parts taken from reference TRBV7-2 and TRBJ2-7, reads GAGVSQSPSNKVTEKGKDVELRCDPISGHTALYWYRQSLGQGLEFLIYFQGNSAPDKSGLPSDRFSAERTGGSVSTLTIQRTQQEDSAVYLCASSYSGTGGYEQYFGPGTRLTVT.

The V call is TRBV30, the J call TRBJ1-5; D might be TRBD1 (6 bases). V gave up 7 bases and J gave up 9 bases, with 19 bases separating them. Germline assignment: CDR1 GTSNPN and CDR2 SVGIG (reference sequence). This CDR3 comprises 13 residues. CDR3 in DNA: TGTGCCTTTGGGACATCGCAGGGTGGGCCCCAGCATTTT. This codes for CAFGTSQGGPQHF.

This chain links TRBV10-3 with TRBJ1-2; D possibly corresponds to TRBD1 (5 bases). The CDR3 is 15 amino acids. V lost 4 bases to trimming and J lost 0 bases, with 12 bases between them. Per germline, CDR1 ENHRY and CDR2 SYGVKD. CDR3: CAISGQPEANYGYTF. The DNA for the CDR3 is TGTGCCATCAGTGGACAGCCTGAAGCTAACTATGGCTACACCTTC.

This CDR3 is CASSPQPGPQETQYF. CDR3 coding DNA: TGTGCCAGCTCACCACAACCGGGTCCCCAAGAGACCCAGTACTTC. The rearrangement uses TRBV18 and TRBJ2-5; D is unresolved. CDR1 KGHSH and CDR2 LQKENI come from the germline V gene. Trimming left V 1 base short and J 1 base short, with 10 bases between. The CDR3 is 15 residues long. The complete variable domain, with remaining parts taken from reference TRBV18 and TRBJ2-5, reads NAGVMQNPRHLVRRRGQEARLRCSPMKGHSHVYWYRQLPEEGLKFMVYLQKENIIDESGMPKERFSAEFPKEGPSILRIQQVVRGDSAAYFCASSPQPGPQETQYFGPGTRLLVL.